This TCR beta chain was retrieved from a study of T and B cells in COVID-19 patients. Concerning this clonotype: The antigen is unknown. The junction departs from the called germline gene at one end, perhaps through a read error.

The CDR3 totals 14 residues. Germline V gene sequence: CDR1 MNHEY, CDR2 SVGAGI. Each TRB amplification used about 250-550 ng of genomic DNA from blood. Multiplex PCR with BIOMED2 TRB-A/B primer pools amplified TRB rearrangements. TCRdb reanalysed the multiplex PCR reads using MiXCR and keeps one entry per CDR3 protein. Of 15,000 to 20,000 distinct CDR3 sequences in the sample, 35% to 40% were seen once. Broader study findings: In COVID-19 patients, T cell receptor beta variable and joining gene use was reportedly strongly skewed. The recovered cohort had under 3,000 exclusive TCR clusters, including about 31 low generation probability clusters.

Sequencing was performed on blood. This receptor was obtained from a human donor with active COVID-19. The rearrangement links TRBV6-5 to TRBJ1-5; 10 nucleotides line up with TRBD1. CDR3 sequence (DNA): TGTGCCAGCGACAGGGGGCGAAGCAAACAGCCCCAGCATTTT. This translates into CASDRGRSKQPQHF.